Shown below are 28 T cell receptor beta chains from a single sample sequenced in a study of T cell responses to AZD1222 COVID-19 vaccine. Some clones are missing from TCRdb's copy, which holds only in-frame ones; the method was immunoSEQ multiplex PCR. The sample has tens of thousands of clones, about 80% seen once. The source was peripheral blood, collected 28 days after the second AZD1222 dose. The receptors were gathered from an adult who received the AZD1222 COVID-19 vaccine.

As DNA, the CDR3 is TGTGCCAGCAGTTCCTTTGGCGGGACTCGCGGCACAGATACGCAGTATTTT. Residues: CASSSFGGTRGTDTQYF. The rearrangement links TRBV9 to TRBJ2-3, with D tentatively TRBD2 (6 bases). The CDR3 totals 17 residues. V was shortened by 5 bases and J by 1 base, with 20 bases between the two germline ends. CDR1 is SGDLS, CDR2 YYNGEE, per germline.

The V call is TRBV6-2 or TRBV6-3, the J call TRBJ2-5, with 8 bases matching TRBD2. The CDR3 runs 14 residues. V lost 5 bases to trimming and J lost 5 bases; unmatched junction nucleotides: 7. The V gene's germline CDR1 is MNHEY and CDR2 SVGEGT. CDR3 DNA sequence: TGTGCCAGCAGTCCCGGGGGGGCCCTTGAGACCCAGTACTTC. Protein sequence: CASSPGGALETQYF.

This sequence joins TRBV15 and TRBJ1-1; D possibly corresponds to TRBD1 (5 bases). The V gene lost 9 bases and the J gene lost 6 bases, with 14 bases spanning the gap. This CDR3 is built from 12 residues. The germline gives CDR1 LNHNV, CDR2 YYDKDF (reference sequence). CDR3 DNA: TGTGCCACTCAGGGCATTAGCCCTGAAGCTTTCTTT. Its translation: CATQGISPEAFF.

The chain employs TRBV11-3 and TRBJ2-2; D unresolved. The germline gives CDR1 SGHNT, CDR2 YENEEA. This CDR3 has 12 amino acids. The V end lost 3 bases, the J end lost 6 bases, and 5 bases lay between the germline ends. Here the CDR3 reads CASSLLAGELFF. The CDR3 DNA reads as TGTGCCAGCAGCTTGTTAGCCGGGGAGCTGTTTTTT.

V and J are TRBV10-1 and TRBJ2-2, with D hard to call. The CDR3 length is 13 residues. V was pared by 3 bases and J by 8 bases, with 10 bases between. Germline loops: CDR1 WNHNN, CDR2 SYGVQD (reference sequence). The CDR3 loop reads CASSEFDPGELFF. The CDR3 DNA sequence: TGCGCCAGCAGTGAATTTGACCCGGGGGAGCTGTTTTTT.

V is TRBV7-6 and J is TRBJ1-1; D is unresolved. Germline V CDR1 and CDR2: SGHVS, FNYEAQ. V shed 1 base and J shed 0 bases, with 9 bases lying between them. There are 15 residues in the CDR3. DNA of the CDR3: TGTGCCAGCAGCTTAGACGATCCCATGAACACTGAAGCTTTCTTT. This sequence encodes CASSLDDPMNTEAFF.

The chain joins TRBV7-8 to TRBJ1-3; D is unresolved. CDR1 and CDR2 (germline): SGHVS, FQNEAQ. V lost 7 bases and J 3 bases, leaving 13 bases between the germline ends. CDR3 length equals 14 residues. CDR3 nucleotides: TGTGCCAGCACCCGAGAGAGCGGTGGAAACACCATATATTTT. It yields the protein CASTRESGGNTIYF.

The V and J genes are TRBV30 and TRBJ1-4; a possible D gene is TRBD1 (5 bases). The CDR3 covers 14 residues. The germline gives CDR1 GTSNPN, CDR2 SVGIG (reference sequence). V was shortened by 1 base and J by 6 bases, with 12 bases between the two germline ends. The DNA of the CDR3 is TGTGCCTGGAGTGCCCTTGACAGTTATGAAAAACTGTTTTTT. This encodes CAWSALDSYEKLFF.

The gene calls are TRBV5-4 and TRBJ1-5, with D possibly matching TRBD1 (5 bases). V was clipped by 4 bases and J by 4 bases, with 15 bases between them. Germline CDR1 is SGHNT and CDR2 is YYREEE (reference sequence). The CDR3 contains 15 residues. The CDR3 DNA follows: TGTGCCAGCAGCCGCGGGGCAGGGATGAATCAGCCCCAGCATTTT. Amino acid sequence: CASSRGAGMNQPQHF.

J is TRBJ1-4 and V is TRBV7-9; D perhaps matches TRBD1 (6 bases). Germline V lookup: CDR1 SEHNR, CDR2 FQNEAQ (reference sequence). The germline V and J ends were trimmed by 5 bases and 8 bases, with 18 bases remaining between them. The CDR3 is 15 residues long. In DNA form, the CDR3 reads TGTGCCAGCAGCCTCGGACAGCCCGTACCCGAAAAACTGTTTTTT. It encodes CASSLGQPVPEKLFF.

The chain recombines TRBV6-5 with TRBJ2-7; either TRBD1 or TRBD2 may supply D (5 bases each). Germline lookup yields CDR1 MNHEY and CDR2 SVGAGI. This CDR3 region has 14 residues. The V end was cut by 7 bases, the J end by 6 bases, with 19 bases between. The CDR3 reads CASTGLTAPGEQYF. The DNA for the CDR3 is TGTGCCAGCACGGGGCTCACGGCTCCTGGCGAGCAGTACTTC.

V usage is TRBV9 and J usage is TRBJ2-3; no definite D call. In germline, CDR1 is SGDLS, CDR2 YYNGEE. The CDR3 sequence is 13 residues long. The germline V and J ends were trimmed by 2 bases and 2 bases, with 6 bases remaining between them. The DNA of the CDR3 is TGTGCCAGCAGCGTGTGGGTCACAGATACGCAGTATTTT. Protein product: CASSVWVTDTQYF.

In its sample, this clone was seen once. This chain connects TRBV11-2 to TRBJ2-2; tentatively, D is TRBD1 (5 bases). Trimming left V 4 bases short and J 7 bases short, with 10 bases between. This CDR3 spans 13 amino acids. CDR1 and CDR2 (germline): SGHAT, FQNNGV. CDR3 bases: TGTGCCAGCAGCTCCCTTCAGGGCGGGGAGCTGTTTTTT. Its protein is CASSSLQGGELFF.

DNA of the CDR3: TGCGCCAGCAGCCCACGACAGGGCGATGAAAAACTGTTTTTT. Translated: CASSPRQGDEKLFF. The V gene is TRBV4-1, the J gene TRBJ1-4; the match to TRBD1 covers 7 bases. The ends lost 4 bases at V and 6 bases at J; junction bases unmatched: 5. Germline loops: CDR1 MGHRA, CDR2 YSYEKL. This CDR3 is 14 amino acids long.

This clone appeared once. V and J are TRBV7-6 and TRBJ2-5; 8 bases match TRBD2. Germline V gene lookup returns CDR1 SGHVS and CDR2 FNYEAQ. The trim removed 1 base at V and 0 bases at J, leaving 4 bases unmatched. The CDR3 length is 16 residues. The CDR3 reads CASSLVIAGYQETQYF. For the CDR3, the DNA is TGTGCCAGCAGCTTAGTTATAGCGGGGTACCAAGAGACCCAGTACTTC.

V is TRBV7-8 and J is TRBJ2-2; D not resolved. The CDR3 consists of 14 residues. CDR1 is SGHVS and CDR2 is FQNEAQ in the germline V gene. V gave up 2 bases and J gave up 6 bases, with 10 bases separating them. The CDR3 coding sequence is TGTGCCAGCAGCTTAAGGTTCGCGGCCGGGGAGCTGTTTTTT. This translates into CASSLRFAAGELFF.

This clone was recorded at least ten times. This sequence joins TRBV7-3 and TRBJ1-1; possibly TRBD1 for D (5 bases). The CDR3 consists of 13 residues. Germline loops: CDR1 SGHTA, CDR2 FQGTGA. V lost 5 bases and J lost 3, with 10 bases in between. This CDR3 reads CASSPLGDTEAFF. The CDR3 nucleotides are TGTGCCAGCAGCCCATTGGGGGACACTGAAGCTTTCTTT.

The sample holds a few counts of this clone. The chain uses TRBV7-2 and TRBJ2-3; no definite D call. Trimming removed 2 bases at V and 0 bases at J, with 6 bases between. In germline, CDR1 is SGHTA, CDR2 FQGNSA. The CDR3 has 14 amino acids. The CDR3 spells CASSLSASTDTQYF. The CDR3 DNA is TGTGCCAGCAGCTTATCCGCTAGCACAGATACGCAGTATTTT.

This clone was recorded many times. The genes are TRBV3-1 (or the pseudogene TRBV3-2) and TRBJ2-7; 9 bases align to TRBD1. This CDR3 has 13 amino acids. Germline assignment: CDR1 LGHDT and CDR2 YNNKEL (reference sequence). The junction had 4 bases not matched to a gene; V was cut back by 4 bases and J by 6 bases. CDR3 residues: CASSRDRVGEQYF. CDR3 DNA: TGTGCCAGCAGCCGGGACAGGGTTGGCGAGCAGTACTTC.

J is TRBJ2-3 and V is TRBV2; D may be TRBD2 (5 bases). Trimming pared 1 base from V and 8 bases from J, leaving 10 bases between. The CDR3 spans 13 residues. Germline-derived CDR1 and CDR2 are SNHLY and FYNNEI. The CDR3 protein is CASSEELRGTQYF. The CDR3 coding sequence is TGTGCCAGCAGTGAAGAACTCCGGGGTACGCAGTATTTT.

V gene TRBV19 combines with J gene TRBJ1-1; D may be TRBD1 (5 bases). Trimming shortened V by 1 base and J by 2 bases, and 14 bases separated the two germline ends. The CDR3 loop spans 16 amino acids. Germline V CDR1 and CDR2: LNHDA, SQIVND (reference sequence). The CDR3 bases are TGTGCCAGTAGTATAGTGGCAGGGACTTTCAACACTGAAGCTTTCTTT. This translates into CASSIVAGTFNTEAFF.

Here the CDR3 DNA reads TGTGCCTGGACACGAGGTGGGGTAATTGAAAAACTGTTTTTT. It encodes CAWTRGGVIEKLFF. The V gene is TRBV30, the J gene TRBJ1-4; no clear D gene. The length of the CDR3 is 14 residues. The ends were cut back, 4 bases at V and 7 bases at J, with 16 bases in the middle. From germline, CDR1 is GTSNPN and CDR2 SVGIG (reference sequence). Complete variable domain (other parts from reference TRBV30 and TRBJ1-4): SQTIHQWPATLVQPVGSPLSLECTVEGTSNPNLYWYRQAAGRGLQLLFYSVGIGQISSEVPQNLSASRPQDRQFILSSKKLLLSDSGFYLCAWTRGGVIEKLFFGSGTQLSVL.

This chain's CDR3 is CASSQDGGTDTEAFF. The CDR3 nucleotides are TGCGCCAGCAGCCAAGATGGGGGCACGGACACTGAAGCTTTCTTT. The rearrangement joins TRBV4-3 to TRBJ1-1; perhaps TRBD1 as D (6 bases). The CDR3 runs 15 residues. The V end lost 0 bases, the J end lost 3 bases, and 11 bases lay between the germline ends. The germline CDR1 and CDR2 sequences are LGHNA and YSLEER.

J is TRBJ2-5 and V is TRBV15, with D perhaps given as TRBD1 or TRBD2 (6 bases each). Deletions cut 4 bases from V and 4 bases from J, with 13 bases between. CDR3 length equals 14 residues. Germline-derived CDR1 and CDR2 are LNHNV and YYDKDF (reference sequence). CDR3 region: CATSMGGQGETQYF. The CDR3 bases are TGTGCCACCAGCATGGGGGGCCAGGGAGAGACCCAGTACTTC.

The chain uses TRBV9 and TRBJ2-5, with D possibly matching TRBD2 (6 bases). Deletions cut 3 bases from V and 5 bases from J, with 14 bases between. CDR3 size: 14 residues. Germline values: CDR1 SGDLS, CDR2 YYNGEE. The CDR3 coding sequence is TGTGCCAGCAGCGGGAGACTAGGCCGGGAGACCCAGTACTTC. Translation: CASSGRLGRETQYF.

The V and J genes are TRBV5-8 and TRBJ1-2, with D unclear. Per germline, CDR1 SGHTS and CDR2 YDEGEE. V lost 4 bases, J lost 5 bases, and 12 bases lay in between. This CDR3 is built from 13 residues. CDR3 sequence reads: CASSQLGLYGYTF. Written as DNA, the CDR3 is TGTGCCAGCAGCCAGCTCGGACTTTATGGCTACACCTTC.

This chain uses TRBV2 with TRBJ1-3; 7 bases line up with TRBD1. The V gene end was trimmed by 6 bases and the J gene end by 4 bases; junction bases not matched to a gene: 6. Germline V lookup: CDR1 SNHLY, CDR2 FYNNEI. The CDR3 contains 14 residues. The CDR3 DNA sequence: TGTGCCAGCAGGCCGCCGGGACAGGGAAACACCATATATTTT. It encodes CASRPPGQGNTIYF.

The chain recombines TRBV6-2 or TRBV6-3 with TRBJ2-2; TRBD1 is a possible D gene (6 bases). Germline V gene data show CDR1 as MNHEY and CDR2 as SVGEGT. The CDR3 has 16 amino acids. Trimming cost V 5 bases and J 5 bases, with 18 bases left between them. The CDR3 DNA reads TGTGCCAGCAGTAGAGGAATAGGACAGTATACCGGGGAGCTGTTTTTT. Its translation is CASSRGIGQYTGELFF.